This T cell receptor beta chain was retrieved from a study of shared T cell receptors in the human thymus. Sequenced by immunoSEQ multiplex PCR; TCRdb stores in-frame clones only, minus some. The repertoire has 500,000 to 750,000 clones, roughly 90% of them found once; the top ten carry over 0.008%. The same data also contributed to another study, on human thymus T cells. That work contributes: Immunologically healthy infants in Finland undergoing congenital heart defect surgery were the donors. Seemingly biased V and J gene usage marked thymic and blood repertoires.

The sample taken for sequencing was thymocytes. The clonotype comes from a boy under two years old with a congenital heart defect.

The CDR3 here is CASSELNGRDIQYF. The CDR3 bases are TGTGCCAGCAGTGAACTCAATGGGCGAGACATTCAGTACTTC. J is TRBJ2-4 and V is TRBV2; D call uncertain. In germline, CDR1 is SNHLY, CDR2 FYNNEI. V was trimmed by 2 bases and J by 8 bases, leaving 13 bases between them. The CDR3 sequence is 14 residues long. The full variable domain, completed using reference TRBV2 and TRBJ2-4, is EPEVTQTPSHQVTQMGQEVILRCVPISNHLYFYWYRQILGQKVEFLVSFYNNEISEKSEIFDDQFSVERPDGSNFTLKIRSTKLEDSAMYFCASSELNGRDIQYFGAGTRLSVL.